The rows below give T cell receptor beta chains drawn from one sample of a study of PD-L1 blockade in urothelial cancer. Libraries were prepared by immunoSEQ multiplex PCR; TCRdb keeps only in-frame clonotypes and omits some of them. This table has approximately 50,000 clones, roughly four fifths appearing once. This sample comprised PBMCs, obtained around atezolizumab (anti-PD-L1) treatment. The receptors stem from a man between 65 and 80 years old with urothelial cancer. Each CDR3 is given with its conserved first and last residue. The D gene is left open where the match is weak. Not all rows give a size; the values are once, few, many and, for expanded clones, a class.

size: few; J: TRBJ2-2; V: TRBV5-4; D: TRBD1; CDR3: CASSLGQGNTGELFF; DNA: TGTGCCAGCAGCTTGGGACAGGGGAACACCGGGGAGCTGTTTTTT
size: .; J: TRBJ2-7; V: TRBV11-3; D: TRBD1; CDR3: CASSLDEGARWEQYF; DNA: TGTGCCAGCAGCTTAGATGAGGGGGCTCGATGGGAGCAGTACTTC
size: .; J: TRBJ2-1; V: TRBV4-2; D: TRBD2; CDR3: CASSEGSAGGNEQFF; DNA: TGTGCCAGCAGTGAAGGTTCGGCGGGAGGAAATGAGCAGTTCTTC
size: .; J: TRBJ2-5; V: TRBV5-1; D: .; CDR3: CASSMGGAGQETQYF; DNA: TGCGCCAGCAGTATGGGGGGGGCGGGCCAAGAGACCCAGTACTTC
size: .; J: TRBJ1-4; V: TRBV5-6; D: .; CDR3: CASSLGQGEKLFF; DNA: TGTGCCAGCAGCTTAGGTCAGGGTGAAAAACTGTTTTTT
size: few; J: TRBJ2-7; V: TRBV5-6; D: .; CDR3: CASSFGGVGTGPEQYF; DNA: TGTGCCAGCAGCTTTGGGGGGGTGGGGACAGGTCCCGAGCAGTACTTC
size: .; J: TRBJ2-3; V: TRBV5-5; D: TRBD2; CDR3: CASSLGLAGNTDTQYF; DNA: TGTGCCAGCAGCTTGGGACTAGCGGGAAACACAGATACGCAGTATTTT
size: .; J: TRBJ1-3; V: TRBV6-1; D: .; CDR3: CASSARGTIYF; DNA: TGTGCCAGCAGTGCCAGGGGCACCATATATTTT
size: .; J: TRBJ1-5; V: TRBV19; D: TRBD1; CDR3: CASRDRGNQPQHF; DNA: TGTGCCAGTAGGGACAGGGGCAATCAGCCCCAGCATTTT
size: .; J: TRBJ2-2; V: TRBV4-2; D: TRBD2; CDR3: CASSPVSGSSTGELFF; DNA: TGTGCCAGCAGCCCCGTTAGCGGGAGTAGCACCGGGGAGCTGTTTTTT
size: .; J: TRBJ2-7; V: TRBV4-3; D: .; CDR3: CASSRTRGYEQYF; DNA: TGCGCCAGCAGTCGTACCCGAGGGTACGAGCAGTACTTC
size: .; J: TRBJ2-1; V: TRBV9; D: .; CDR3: CASSGREKGSYNEQFF; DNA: TGTGCCAGCAGCGGTCGGGAGAAGGGGTCCTACAATGAGCAGTTCTTC
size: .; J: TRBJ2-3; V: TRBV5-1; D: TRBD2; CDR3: CASSSGLAGGRRSTDTQYF; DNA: TGCGCCAGCAGCTCAGGGCTAGCGGGAGGCCGGAGAAGCACAGATACGCAGTATTTT
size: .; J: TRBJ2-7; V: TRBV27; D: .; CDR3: CASSYGSGSSYEQYF; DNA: TGTGCCAGCAGTTATGGCAGCGGTAGCTCCTACGAGCAGTACTTC
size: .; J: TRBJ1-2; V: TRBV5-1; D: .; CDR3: CASSLSPGSNYGYTF; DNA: TGCGCCAGCAGCTTGTCCCCGGGAAGTAACTATGGCTACACCTTC
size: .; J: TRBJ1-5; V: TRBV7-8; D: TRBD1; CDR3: CASSDRAGQPQHF; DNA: TGTGCCAGCAGCGACAGGGCGGGGCAGCCCCAGCATTTT
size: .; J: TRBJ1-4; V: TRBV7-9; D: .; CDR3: CASRLEEANEKLFF; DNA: TGTGCCAGCCGCCTTGAGGAGGCTAATGAAAAACTGTTTTTT
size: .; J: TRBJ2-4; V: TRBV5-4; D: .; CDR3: CASGGGSGNIQYF; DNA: TGTGCCAGCGGCGGAGGGAGCGGAAACATTCAGTACTTC
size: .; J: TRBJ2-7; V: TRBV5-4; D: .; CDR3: CASSPDRHYEQYF; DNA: TGTGCCAGCAGCCCGGACAGACACTACGAGCAGTACTTC
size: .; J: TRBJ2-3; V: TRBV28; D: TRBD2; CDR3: CASSKLAGWGTDTQYF; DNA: TGTGCCAGCAGTAAACTAGCGGGATGGGGGACAGATACGCAGTATTTT
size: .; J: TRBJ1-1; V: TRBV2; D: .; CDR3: CASSVGPGTEAFF; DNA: TGTGCCAGCAGTGTGGGGCCAGGCACTGAAGCTTTCTTT
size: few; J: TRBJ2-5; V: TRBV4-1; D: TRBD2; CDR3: CASSRGLAGEKRETQYF; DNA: TGCGCCAGCAGCCGGGGACTAGCGGGAGAAAAAAGAGAGACCCAGTACTTC
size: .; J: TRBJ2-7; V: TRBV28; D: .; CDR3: CASTGGWSYEQYF; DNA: TGTGCCAGCACGGGGGGCTGGTCCTACGAGCAGTACTTC
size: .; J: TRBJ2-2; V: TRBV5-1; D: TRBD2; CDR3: CASSGGLAGNSNTGELFF; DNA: TGCGCCAGCAGCGGGGGACTAGCGGGAAATTCGAACACCGGGGAGCTGTTTTTT
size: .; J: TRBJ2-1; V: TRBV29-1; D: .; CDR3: CSVVRTLSYNEQFF; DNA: TGCAGCGTTGTTAGGACACTCTCCTACAATGAGCAGTTCTTC
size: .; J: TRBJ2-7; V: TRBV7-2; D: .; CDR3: CASSLSPGTYEQYF; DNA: TGTGCCAGCAGCTTAAGCCCCGGTACTTACGAGCAGTACTTC
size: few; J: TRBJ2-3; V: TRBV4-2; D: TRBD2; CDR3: CASSQDPGGGADTQYF; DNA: TGTGCCAGCAGCCAAGATCCGGGCGGGGGGGCCGATACGCAGTATTTT
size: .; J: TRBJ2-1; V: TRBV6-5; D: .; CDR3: CASRPQEVEGEQFF; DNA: TGTGCCAGCAGGCCCCAGGAGGTGGAGGGTGAGCAGTTCTTC
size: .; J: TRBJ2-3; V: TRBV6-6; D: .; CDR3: CASSTQGSTDTQYF; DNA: TGTGCCAGCAGTACCCAGGGGAGCACAGATACGCAGTATTTT
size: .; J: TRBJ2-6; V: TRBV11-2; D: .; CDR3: CASSPVRSGANVLTF; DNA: TGTGCCAGCAGCCCGGTTCGCTCTGGGGCCAACGTCCTGACTTTC
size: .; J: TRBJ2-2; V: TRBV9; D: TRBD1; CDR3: CASSAPVDRATTGELFF; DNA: TGTGCCAGCAGCGCCCCCGTGGACAGGGCGACCACCGGGGAGCTGTTTTTT
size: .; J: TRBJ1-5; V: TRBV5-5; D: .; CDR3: CASSLELGSNQPQHF; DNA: TGTGCCAGCAGCTTGGAACTAGGAAGCAATCAGCCCCAGCATTTT
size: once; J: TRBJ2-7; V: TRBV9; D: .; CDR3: CASSVGQAGYEQYF; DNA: TGTGCCAGCAGCGTAGGGCAGGCCGGCTACGAGCAGTACTTC
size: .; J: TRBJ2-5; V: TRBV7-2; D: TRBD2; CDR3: CASSLSDGRAQYF; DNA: TGTGCCAGCAGCTTATCGGACGGGAGGGCCCAGTACTTC
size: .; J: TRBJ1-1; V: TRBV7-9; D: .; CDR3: CASRQATNTEAFF; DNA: TGTGCCAGCAGACAGGCCACGAACACTGAAGCTTTCTTT
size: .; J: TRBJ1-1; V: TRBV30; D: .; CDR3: CAWSGLDSNTEAFF; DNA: TGTGCCTGGAGTGGTTTGGACAGCAACACTGAAGCTTTCTTT
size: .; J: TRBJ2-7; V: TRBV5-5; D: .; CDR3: CASSGRRGGPYEQYF; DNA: TGTGCCAGCAGCGGCCGCAGGGGTGGTCCCTACGAGCAGTACTTC
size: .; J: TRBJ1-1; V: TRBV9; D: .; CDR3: CASSGGLMNTEAFF; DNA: TGTGCCAGCAGCGGTGGCTTGATGAACACTGAAGCTTTCTTT
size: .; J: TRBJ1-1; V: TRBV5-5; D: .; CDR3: CASSLATGPNTEAFF; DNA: TGTGCCAGCAGCTTGGCGACAGGACCGAACACTGAAGCTTTCTTT
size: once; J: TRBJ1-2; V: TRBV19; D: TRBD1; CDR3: CASSLDRDGYTF; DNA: TGTGCCAGTAGCCTTGACAGGGACGGCTACACCTTC
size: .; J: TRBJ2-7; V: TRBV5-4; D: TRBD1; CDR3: CASTPGTGMGEQYF; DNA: TGTGCCAGCACTCCCGGGACAGGTATGGGGGAGCAGTACTTC
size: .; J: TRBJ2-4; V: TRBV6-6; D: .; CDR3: CASSYMTGAKNIQYF; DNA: TGTGCCAGCAGTTACATGACGGGGGCCAAAAACATTCAGTACTTC
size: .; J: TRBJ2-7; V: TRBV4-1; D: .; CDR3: CASKGTTSSYEQYF; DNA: TGCGCCAGCAAAGGAACAACTAGCTCCTACGAGCAGTACTTC
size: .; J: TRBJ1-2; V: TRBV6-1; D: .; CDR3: CASSGRQTNYGYTF; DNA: TGTGCCAGCAGTGGAAGACAGACTAACTATGGCTACACCTTC
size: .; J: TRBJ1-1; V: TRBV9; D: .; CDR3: CASSVDVGAEAFF; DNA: TGTGCCAGCAGCGTAGACGTCGGGGCTGAAGCTTTCTTT
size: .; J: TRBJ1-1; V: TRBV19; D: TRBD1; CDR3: CASSSGGVGTEAFF; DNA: TGTGCCAGTAGTTCAGGGGGCGTGGGTACTGAAGCTTTCTTT
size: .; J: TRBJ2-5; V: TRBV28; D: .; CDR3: CASSSRSSETQYF; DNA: TGTGCCAGCAGTTCGAGGTCTTCCGAGACCCAGTACTTC
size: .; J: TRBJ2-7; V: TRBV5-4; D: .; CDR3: CASSPNTGSREQYF; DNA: TGTGCCAGCAGCCCTAATACAGGGTCGCGGGAGCAGTACTTC
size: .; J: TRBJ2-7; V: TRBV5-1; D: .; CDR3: CASQMGLLSYEQYF; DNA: TGCGCCAGCCAAATGGGACTCCTCTCCTACGAGCAGTACTTC
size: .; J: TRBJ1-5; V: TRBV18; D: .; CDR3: CASSQGLSNQPQHF; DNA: TGTGCCAGCTCACAGGGGTTGAGCAATCAGCCCCAGCATTTT
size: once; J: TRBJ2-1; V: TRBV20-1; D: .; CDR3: CSASGPNEQFF; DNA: TGCAGTGCTAGTGGCCCAAATGAGCAGTTCTTC
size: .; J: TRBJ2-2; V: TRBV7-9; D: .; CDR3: CASSLIPGVTGELFF; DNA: TGTGCCAGCAGCTTAATCCCAGGGGTCACCGGGGAGCTGTTTTTT
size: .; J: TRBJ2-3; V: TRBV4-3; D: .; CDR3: CASSQSGVSTDTQYF; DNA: TGCGCCAGCAGCCAATCGGGGGTTAGCACAGATACGCAGTATTTT
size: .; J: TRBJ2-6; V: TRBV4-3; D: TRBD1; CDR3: CASSQDLGTGYGANVLTF; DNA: TGCGCCAGCAGCCAAGATCTCGGGACAGGGTATGGGGCCAACGTCCTGACTTTC
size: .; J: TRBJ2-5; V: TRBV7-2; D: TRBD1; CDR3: CASSLQTGAGETQYF; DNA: TGTGCCAGCAGCTTACAGACAGGGGCCGGGGAGACCCAGTACTTC